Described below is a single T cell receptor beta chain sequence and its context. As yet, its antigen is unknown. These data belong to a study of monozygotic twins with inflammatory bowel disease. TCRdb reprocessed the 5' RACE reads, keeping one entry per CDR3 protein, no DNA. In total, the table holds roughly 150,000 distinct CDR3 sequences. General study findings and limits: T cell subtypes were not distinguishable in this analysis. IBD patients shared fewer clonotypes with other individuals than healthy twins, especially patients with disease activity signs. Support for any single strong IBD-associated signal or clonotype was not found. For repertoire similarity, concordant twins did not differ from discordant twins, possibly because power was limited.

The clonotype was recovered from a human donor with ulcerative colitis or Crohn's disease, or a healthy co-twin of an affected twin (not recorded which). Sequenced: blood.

The CDR3 reads CSALSGRSYEQYF. The chain employs TRBV20-1 and TRBJ2-7; TCRdb names TRBD2, which stays unverified in the absence of DNA. This CDR3 has 13 amino acids. From germline, CDR1 is DFQATT and CDR2 SNEGSKA (reference sequence).